The 2 T cell receptor beta chains given below trace back to one sample, sequenced in a study of T-cell reconstitution after alpha-beta-depleted transplantation in children. Unique molecular identifiers were incorporated during preparation of the TCRbeta library. MiXCR was run by TCRdb on the PCR reads, yielding one entry per CDR3 protein. Of approximately 340,000 distinct CDR3 sequences listed, 9% to 12% are singletons. The specimen was PBMCs from the stem cell graft donor, collected from the stem cell graft. The receptor source for this set is a human donor who donated a stem cell graft to a child with acute lymphoblastic leukemia.

In this sample, this clonotype turned up many times. This chain joins TRBV12-3 or TRBV12-4 and TRBJ1-1; D gene unclear. Trimming stripped 6 bases from V and 2 bases from J, with 16 bases between. This CDR3 is built from 15 residues. CDR3 amino acids: CASSASRRINTEAFF. CDR3 nucleotide sequence: TGTGCCAGCAGCGCATCTAGGAGGATAAACACTGAAGCTTTCTTT.

The V gene is TRBV7-8, the J gene TRBJ2-5; 9 nucleotides line up with TRBD2. The CDR3 consists of 17 residues. With 1 base clipped from V and 3 bases from J, the junction kept 9 bases outside the gene matches. Germline V gives CDR1 SGHVS, CDR2 FQNEAQ. The CDR3 sequence: CASSLGGGASGEETQYF. CDR3 sequence (DNA): TGTGCCAGCAGCTTAGGAGGTGGGGCTAGCGGGGAAGAGACCCAGTACTTC.